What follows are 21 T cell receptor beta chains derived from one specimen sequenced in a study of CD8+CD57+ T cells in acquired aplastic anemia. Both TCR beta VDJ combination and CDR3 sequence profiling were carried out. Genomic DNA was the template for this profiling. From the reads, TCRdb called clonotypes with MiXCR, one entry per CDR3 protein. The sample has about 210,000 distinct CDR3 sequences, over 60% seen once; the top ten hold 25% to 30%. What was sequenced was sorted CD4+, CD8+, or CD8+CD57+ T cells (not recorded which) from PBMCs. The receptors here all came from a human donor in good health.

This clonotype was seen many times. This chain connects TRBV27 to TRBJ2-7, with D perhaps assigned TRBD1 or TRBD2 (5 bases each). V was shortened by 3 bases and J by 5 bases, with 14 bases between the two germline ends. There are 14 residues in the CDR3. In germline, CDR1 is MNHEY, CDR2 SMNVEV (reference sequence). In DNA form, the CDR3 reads TGTGCCAGCAGTTTGGGGGTCGGGCTTAACGAGCAGTACTTC. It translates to CASSLGVGLNEQYF.

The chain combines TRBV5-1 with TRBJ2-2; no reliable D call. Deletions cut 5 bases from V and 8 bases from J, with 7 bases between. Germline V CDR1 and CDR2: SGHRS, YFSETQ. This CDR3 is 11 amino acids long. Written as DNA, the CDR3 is TGCGCCAGCAGTGAACAGGGGGAGCTGTTTTTT. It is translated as CASSEQGELFF.

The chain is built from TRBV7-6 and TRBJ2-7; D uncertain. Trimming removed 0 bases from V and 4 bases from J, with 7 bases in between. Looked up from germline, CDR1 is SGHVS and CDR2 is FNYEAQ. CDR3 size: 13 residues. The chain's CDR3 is CASSLAAGYEQYF. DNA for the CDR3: TGTGCCAGCAGCTTAGCAGCCGGTTACGAGCAGTACTTC.

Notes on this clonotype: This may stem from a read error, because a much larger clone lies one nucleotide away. The CDR3 region is CASSRTAGGRDEKLFF. The CDR3 DNA sequence: TGTGCCAGCAGTCGTACCGCAGGGGGGAGGGATGAAAAACTGTTTTTT. The V call is TRBV6-5, the J call TRBJ1-4; 7 nucleotides match TRBD1. This CDR3 contains 16 residues. Germline values: CDR1 MNHEY, CDR2 SVGAGI. Trimming removed 5 bases from V and 6 bases from J; junction bases left unmatched: 12.

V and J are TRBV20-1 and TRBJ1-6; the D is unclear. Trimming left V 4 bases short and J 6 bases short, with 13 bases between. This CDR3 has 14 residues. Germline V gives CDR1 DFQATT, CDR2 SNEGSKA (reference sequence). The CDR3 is CSATYGVPNSPLHF. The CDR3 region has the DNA TGCAGTGCTACCTACGGGGTTCCTAATTCACCCCTCCACTTT.

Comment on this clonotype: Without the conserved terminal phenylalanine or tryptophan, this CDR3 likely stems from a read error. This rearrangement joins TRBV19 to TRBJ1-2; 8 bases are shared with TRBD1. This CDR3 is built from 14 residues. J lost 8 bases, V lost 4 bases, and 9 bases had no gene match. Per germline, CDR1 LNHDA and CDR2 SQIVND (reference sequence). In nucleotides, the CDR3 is TGTGCCAGTAGTACAGGTGACAGGGGAAGCGGCTACACCTAC. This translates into CASSTGDRGSGYTY.

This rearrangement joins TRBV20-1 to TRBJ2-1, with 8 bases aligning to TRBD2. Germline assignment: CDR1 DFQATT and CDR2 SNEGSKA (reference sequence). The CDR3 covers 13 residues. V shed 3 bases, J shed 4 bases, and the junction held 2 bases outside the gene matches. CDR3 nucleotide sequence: TGCAGTGCTAGCAGCGGGGGATACAATGAGCAGTTCTTC. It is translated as CSASSGGYNEQFF.

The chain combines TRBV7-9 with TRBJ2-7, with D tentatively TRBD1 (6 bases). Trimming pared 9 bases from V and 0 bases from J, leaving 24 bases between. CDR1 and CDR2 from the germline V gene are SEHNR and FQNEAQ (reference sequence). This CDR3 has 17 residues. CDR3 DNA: TGTGCCAGTACGGGTGGGGGCAATCTAAGAAGCTCCTACGAGCAGTACTTC. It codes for CASTGGGNLRSSYEQYF.

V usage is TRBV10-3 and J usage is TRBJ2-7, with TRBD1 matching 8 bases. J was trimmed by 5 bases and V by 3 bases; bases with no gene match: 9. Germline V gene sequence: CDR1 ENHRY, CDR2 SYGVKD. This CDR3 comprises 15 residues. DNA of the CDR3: TGTGCCATCAGTGACCAAACAAAGACAGGGGACGAGCAGTACTTC. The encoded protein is CAISDQTKTGDEQYF.

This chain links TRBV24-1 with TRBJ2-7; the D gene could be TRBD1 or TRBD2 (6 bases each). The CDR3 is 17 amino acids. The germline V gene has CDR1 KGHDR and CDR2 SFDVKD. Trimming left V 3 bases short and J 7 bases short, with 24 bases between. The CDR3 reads CATSDGAGPPRRGEQYF. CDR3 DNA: TGTGCCACCAGTGATGGGGCGGGACCTCCCCGGAGGGGGGAGCAGTACTTC.

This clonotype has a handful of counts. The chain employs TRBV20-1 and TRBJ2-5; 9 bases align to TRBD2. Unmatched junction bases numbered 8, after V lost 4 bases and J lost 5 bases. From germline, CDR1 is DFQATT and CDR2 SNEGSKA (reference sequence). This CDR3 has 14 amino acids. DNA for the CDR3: TGCAGTGCTATATCGGCTAGCGGGGCGGAGACCCAGTACTTC. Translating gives CSAISASGAETQYF.

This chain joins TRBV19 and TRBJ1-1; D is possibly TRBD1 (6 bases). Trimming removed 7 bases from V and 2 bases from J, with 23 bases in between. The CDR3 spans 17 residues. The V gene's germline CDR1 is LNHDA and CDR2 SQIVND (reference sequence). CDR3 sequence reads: CASIRSGGRRTNTEAFF. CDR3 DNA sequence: TGTGCCAGTATCAGGTCCGGGGGGCGAAGGACTAACACTGAAGCTTTCTTT.

Written as DNA, the CDR3 is TGTGCCAGCACCCCGGCAGGAATGAACACTGAAGCTTTCTTT. Its protein is CASTPAGMNTEAFF. This chain joins TRBV7-2 and TRBJ1-1; D is unclear. Trimming took off 7 bases at V and 0 bases at J, with 12 bases between the two ends. The germline V gene has CDR1 SGHTA and CDR2 FQGNSA. This CDR3 is built from 14 residues.

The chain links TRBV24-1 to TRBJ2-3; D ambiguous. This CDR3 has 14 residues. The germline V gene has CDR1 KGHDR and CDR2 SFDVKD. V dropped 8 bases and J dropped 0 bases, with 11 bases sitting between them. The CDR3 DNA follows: TGTGCCACCAACCATCAAGGCAGCACAGATACGCAGTATTTT. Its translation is CATNHQGSTDTQYF.

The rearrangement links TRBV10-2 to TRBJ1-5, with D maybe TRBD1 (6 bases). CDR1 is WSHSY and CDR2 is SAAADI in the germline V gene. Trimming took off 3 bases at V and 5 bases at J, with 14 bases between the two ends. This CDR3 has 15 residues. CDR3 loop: CASSELQGDDQPQHF. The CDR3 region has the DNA TGCGCCAGCAGTGAATTACAGGGTGACGATCAGCCCCAGCATTTT.

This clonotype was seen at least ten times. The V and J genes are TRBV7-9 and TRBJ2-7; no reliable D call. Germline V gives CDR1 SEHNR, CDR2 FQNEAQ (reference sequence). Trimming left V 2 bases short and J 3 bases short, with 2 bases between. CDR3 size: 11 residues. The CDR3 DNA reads TGTGCCAGCAGCTTATACTACGAGCAGTACTTC. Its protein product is CASSLYYEQYF.

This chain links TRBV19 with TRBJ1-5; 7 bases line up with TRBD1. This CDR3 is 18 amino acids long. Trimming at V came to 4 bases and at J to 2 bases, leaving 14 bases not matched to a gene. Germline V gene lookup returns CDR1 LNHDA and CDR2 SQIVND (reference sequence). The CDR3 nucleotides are TGTGCCAGTAGTAAGACAGGGCTTGCAACGGGAGGCAATCAGCCCCAGCATTTT. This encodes CASSKTGLATGGNQPQHF.

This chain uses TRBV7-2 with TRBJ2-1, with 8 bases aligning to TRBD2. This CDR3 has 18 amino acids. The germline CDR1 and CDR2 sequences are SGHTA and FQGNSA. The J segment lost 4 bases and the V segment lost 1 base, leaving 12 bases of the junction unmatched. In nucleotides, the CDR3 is TGTGCCAGCAGCTTAGGGCCCCTCGCGGGAGGTGTATACAATGAGCAGTTCTTC. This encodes CASSLGPLAGGVYNEQFF.

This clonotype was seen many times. This CDR3 reads CASSPPGYEQYF. CDR3 DNA sequence: TGTGCCAGCAGTCCCCCGGGTTACGAGCAGTACTTC. The chain uses TRBV6-2 or TRBV6-3 and TRBJ2-7; D remains ambiguous. This CDR3 region has 12 residues. Germline CDR1 and CDR2: MNHEY and SVGEGT. V gave up 5 bases and J gave up 4 bases, with 9 bases separating them.

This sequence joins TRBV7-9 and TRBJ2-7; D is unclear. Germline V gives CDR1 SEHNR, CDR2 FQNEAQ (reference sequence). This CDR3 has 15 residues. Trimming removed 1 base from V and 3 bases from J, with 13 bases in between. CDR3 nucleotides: TGTGCCAGCAGCTTAGGATCGGTTGGATACTACGAGCAGTACTTC. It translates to CASSLGSVGYYEQYF.

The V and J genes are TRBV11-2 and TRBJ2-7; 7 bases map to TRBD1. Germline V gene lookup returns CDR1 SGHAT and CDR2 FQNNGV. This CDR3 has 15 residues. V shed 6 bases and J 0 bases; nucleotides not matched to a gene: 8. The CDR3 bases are TGTGCCAGCAGTTACCGCAGGGGGATCTCCTACGAGCAGTACTTC. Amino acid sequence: CASSYRRGISYEQYF.